What follows are 20 T cell receptor beta chains derived from one specimen sequenced in a study of shared clonotypes between healthy human individuals. TCRdb's copy holds only in-frame clones and misses some; the assay was immunoSEQ multiplex PCR. This sample has about 490,000 clones, with 75% to 85% found just once. Sequences were obtained from PBMCs. These receptors all come from a woman aged 40 to 50 in good health. Some clones in this sample may be carry-over from other donors' samples.

J is TRBJ2-7 and V is TRBV6-6; tentatively, D is TRBD1 (6 bases). The V end was cut by 6 bases, the J end by 3 bases, with 18 bases between. The length of the CDR3 is 15 residues. In germline, CDR1 is MNHNY, CDR2 SVGAGI (reference sequence). For the CDR3, the DNA is TGTGCCAGCAGCCAGACAGGTAGGCCGGGCTACGAGCAGTACTTC. Amino acids: CASSQTGRPGYEQYF.

The V and J genes are TRBV10-1 and TRBJ2-1; 7 nucleotides align to TRBD1. Trimming took 6 bases from V and 7 from J; bases not matched to a gene: 6. The CDR3 spans 13 residues. Looked up from germline, CDR1 is WNHNN and CDR2 is SYGVQD (reference sequence). The CDR3: CASSDRVGNEQFF. The CDR3 DNA follows: TGCGCCAGCAGCGACAGGGTCGGAAATGAGCAGTTCTTC.

The chain uses TRBV7-8 and TRBJ2-7, with TRBD1 matching over 9 bases. The CDR3 consists of 15 residues. In germline, CDR1 is SGHVS, CDR2 FQNEAQ. V shed 5 bases, J shed 3 bases, and the junction held 8 bases outside the gene matches. The CDR3 DNA follows: TGTGCCAGCAGCCGTTCCGGGACAGGGCTCTACGAGCAGTACTTC. This codes for CASSRSGTGLYEQYF.

This chain uses TRBV6-1 with TRBJ2-7, with 8 bases that match TRBD2. Germline V lookup: CDR1 MNHNS, CDR2 SASEGT. The CDR3 loop spans 14 amino acids. The ends lost 6 bases at V and 0 bases at J; junction bases unmatched: 4. The CDR3 DNA is TGTGCCAGCAGGGCGGGAGGCTCCTCCTACGAGCAGTACTTC. Amino acids: CASRAGGSSYEQYF.

This clone came up once. This specimen includes other DNA sequences encoding the same CDR3. V usage is TRBV27 and J usage is TRBJ2-7; TRBD2 matches 11 bases. The trim removed 3 bases at V and 4 bases at J, leaving 2 bases unmatched. CDR3 length: 14 amino acids. Germline CDR1 MNHEY, CDR2 SMNVEV (reference sequence). The DNA for the CDR3 is TGTGCCAGCAGTTTGGGACTAGCGGTATACGAGCAGTACTTC. As protein: CASSLGLAVYEQYF.

This chain links TRBV7-9 with TRBJ2-7; perhaps TRBD2 as D (5 bases). The CDR3 consists of 14 residues. Germline assignment: CDR1 SEHNR and CDR2 FQNEAQ (reference sequence). The V end was cut by 5 bases, the J end by 5 bases, with 16 bases between. CDR3 loop: CASSPALPGNEQYF. CDR3 coding DNA: TGTGCCAGCAGCCCCGCCCTGCCGGGAAACGAGCAGTACTTC.

With regard to this clone: With only one base between it and a far larger clone, this is likely a read error. The chain joins TRBV4-1 to TRBJ2-7, with 8 positions matching TRBD1. Germline CDR1 reads MGHRA; CDR2 reads YSYEKL. The CDR3 has 15 amino acids. The V and J ends lost 6 bases and 5 bases, in that order; junction bases with no gene match: 12. DNA for the CDR3: TGCGCCAGCAGAAAAGAAGGGACAGGTCTCGACGAGCAGTACTTC. It yields the protein CASRKEGTGLDEQYF.

This clone came up many times. The V and J genes are TRBV10-3 and TRBJ2-2, with D possibly called TRBD1 or TRBD2 (5 bases each). The CDR3 is 14 residues long. Germline V CDR1 and CDR2: ENHRY, SYGVKD. V lost 10 bases and J 3 bases, leaving 15 bases between the germline ends. Written as DNA, the CDR3 is TGTGCCAGCAGGTCAGGGACGGACACCGGGGAGCTGTTTTTT. Translated: CASRSGTDTGELFF.

This clone came up once. This probably arose from a read error, given a far larger clone one base away. This is likely a read error, given that the CDR3 carries no conserved phenylalanine or tryptophan at its end. This chain links TRBV15 with TRBJ2-3, with D tentatively TRBD1 or TRBD2 (5 bases each). The CDR3 covers 14 residues. The germline V gene encodes CDR1 LNHNV and CDR2 YYDKDF (reference sequence). The V gene lost 5 bases and the J gene lost 5 bases, with 14 bases spanning the gap. As DNA, the CDR3 is TGTGCCACCAGCGTGAGGGGAGCAGAAGATACGCAGTATTCT. The encoded protein is CATSVRGAEDTQYS.

In its sample, this clone was seen a few times. A far larger clone is just one base off, so this is likely a read error. The sample holds other DNA sequences that translate to the same CDR3. The V and J genes are TRBV30 and TRBJ1-5; a weak D match, TRBD1 (6 bases). The germline V gene has CDR1 GTSNPN and CDR2 SVGIG (reference sequence). The CDR3 loop spans 15 amino acids. The ends were cut back, 4 bases at V and 0 bases at J, with 13 bases in the middle. For the CDR3, the DNA is TGTGCCTGGAACGAGGGACATCCTAGCAATCAGCCCCAGCATTTT. Its translation is CAWNEGHPSNQPQHF.

The rearrangement links TRBV5-4 to TRBJ2-1, with D maybe TRBD2 (6 bases). V shed 3 bases and J shed 7 bases, with 17 bases lying between them. Germline V lookup: CDR1 SGHNT, CDR2 YYREEE (reference sequence). This CDR3 contains 15 residues. The CDR3, as DNA: TGTGCCAGCAGCTCCCGGGACTTCGGGGATAATGAGCAGTTCTTC. Its protein product is CASSSRDFGDNEQFF.

The chain has TRBV4-3 and TRBJ2-7; D is undetermined. V dropped 1 base and J dropped 2 bases, with 12 bases sitting between them. CDR3 size: 15 residues. Germline V gives CDR1 LGHNA, CDR2 YSLEER. The CDR3 region has the DNA TGCGCCAGCAGCCAAGTGGCAAACCATCCCTACGAGCAGTACTTC. This codes for CASSQVANHPYEQYF.

The chain carries TRBV5-1 and TRBJ2-1; no definite D call. Germline V CDR1 and CDR2: SGHRS, YFSETQ. Trimming stripped 1 base from V and 1 base from J, with 9 bases between. The CDR3 length is 15 residues. Written as DNA, the CDR3 is TGCGCCAGCAGCTTGTTGGTCAAATCCTACAATGAGCAGTTCTTC. Encoded protein: CASSLLVKSYNEQFF. The full variable domain, in which reference TRBV5-1 and TRBJ2-1 provide the parts outside the CDR3, is KAGVTQTPRYLIKTRGQQVTLSCSPISGHRSVSWYQQTPGQGLQFLFEYFSETQRNKGNFPGRFSGRQFSNSRSEMNVSTLELGDSALYLCASSLLVKSYNEQFFGPGTRLTVL.

This clone was recorded once. V and J are TRBV27 and TRBJ2-1, with D perhaps TRBD2 (6 bases). Germline CDR1 and CDR2: MNHEY and SMNVEV (reference sequence). Trimming shortened V by 5 bases and J by 0 bases, and 11 bases separated the two germline ends. The CDR3 covers 15 residues. The CDR3 bases are TGTGCCAGCAGTACCGGGACTTACTCCTACAATGAGCAGTTCTTC. This encodes CASSTGTYSYNEQFF.

This clone was counted between two and nine times. In the same sample, other DNA sequences code for this CDR3. The chain employs TRBV2 and TRBJ1-1; D unresolved. CDR1 and CDR2 (germline): SNHLY, FYNNEI. V was pared by 6 bases and J by 4 bases, with 6 bases between. The CDR3 sequence is 11 residues long. DNA of the CDR3: TGTGCCAGCAGGGAATCCACTGAAGCTTTCTTT. Protein product: CASRESTEAFF.

In this sample, this clone turned up once. At one end, the junction sequence differs from germline, possibly due to a read error. V gene TRBV30 combines with J gene TRBJ1-3; D call uncertain. The CDR3 is made up of 12 amino acids. Germline V lookup: CDR1 GTSNPN, CDR2 SVGIG (reference sequence). The CDR3 DNA is TGTGCCTGGAGTGTAAGTGGAGACACCATATATTTT. Translation: CAWSVSGDTIYF.

The chain has TRBV27 and TRBJ1-1; D remains ambiguous. Germline V gives CDR1 MNHEY, CDR2 SMNVEV (reference sequence). Trimming stripped 10 bases from V and 1 base from J, with 13 bases between. The CDR3 covers 13 residues. CDR3 sequence reads: CATMSLGNTEAFF. Written as DNA, the CDR3 is TGTGCCACTATGTCGTTGGGGAACACTGAAGCTTTCTTT.

The chain recombines TRBV6-1 with TRBJ2-7; 10 positions match TRBD1. The germline V gene encodes CDR1 MNHNS and CDR2 SASEGT. V was pared by 4 bases and J by 1 base, with 4 bases of the junction left unmatched. This CDR3 comprises 15 residues. As DNA, the CDR3 is TGTGCCAGCAGTGGCGGGGACAGGGGTTCCTACGAGCAGTACTTC. This translates into CASSGGDRGSYEQYF.

The chain uses TRBV2 and TRBJ1-2, with 8 bases that match TRBD1. The CDR3 runs to 11 residues. The V gene end was trimmed by 10 bases and the J gene end by 6 bases; junction bases not matched to a gene: 4. The germline CDR1 and CDR2 sequences are SNHLY and FYNNEI. CDR3 bases: TGTGCCATCTCAGGGGGCGATGGCTACACCTTC. Its translation: CAISGGDGYTF.

This chain uses TRBV5-6 with TRBJ2-2; the D call may be TRBD1 or TRBD2 (6 bases each). The CDR3 is made up of 16 amino acids. Per the germline V gene, CDR1 is SGHDT and CDR2 is YYEEEE. Between the trimmed V and J ends, which lost 4 bases and 5 bases, there was a span of 18 bases. The CDR3 nucleotides are TGTGCCAGCAGCCCCCTTCTGGGGGGCCGGACCGGGGAGCTGTTTTTT. It codes for CASSPLLGGRTGELFF.